A single sample gave rise to the 26 T cell receptor beta chains below, sequenced in a study of blood T cell repertoires in COVID-19. Repertoires were generated with immunoSEQ multiplex PCR, while TCRdb's copy carries only in-frame clones and drops some. Of about 190,000 clones listed, approximately 80% are singletons. The sample was PBMCs or T cells enriched from blood (not recorded which). The receptors stem from a woman aged 50 to 60 who had recovered from COVID-19.

This rearrangement joins TRBV19 to TRBJ1-2; 11 bases line up with TRBD1. Germline CDR1 LNHDA, CDR2 SQIVND (reference sequence). V lost 0 bases, J lost 7 bases, and 7 bases stayed unmatched. The CDR3 covers 16 residues. CDR3 protein: CASSIDRGTGGSGYTF. The DNA for the CDR3 is TGTGCCAGTAGTATAGATCGCGGGACAGGGGGTTCTGGCTACACCTTC. The full variable domain, its missing parts supplied by reference TRBV19 and TRBJ1-2, is DGGITQSPKYLFRKEGQNVTLSCEQNLNHDAMYWYRQDPGQGLRLIYYSQIVNDFQKGDIAEGYSVSREKKESFPLTVTSAQKNPTAFYLCASSIDRGTGGSGYTFGSGTRLTVV.

The V gene is TRBV18, the J gene TRBJ2-7, with 11 bases aligning to TRBD1. The CDR3 contains 13 residues. Germline V gene data show CDR1 as KGHSH and CDR2 as LQKENI. V shed 5 bases, J shed 8 bases, and the junction held 5 bases outside the gene matches. CDR3 protein: CASSTGQGDKQYF. The CDR3 region has the DNA TGTGCCAGCTCAACGGGACAGGGGGATAAGCAGTACTTC.

The CDR3 region is CASSTRVAHEQYF. CDR3 in DNA: TGTGCCAGCAGTACCAGGGTGGCCCACGAGCAGTACTTC. V is TRBV25-1 and J is TRBJ2-7, with D perhaps matching TRBD1 (5 bases). Trimming left V 5 bases short and J 5 bases short, with 13 bases between. The germline V gene has CDR1 MGHDK and CDR2 SYGVNS. This CDR3 comprises 13 residues.

A single count supports this clone. The chain joins TRBV7-9 to TRBJ2-5; a possible D gene is TRBD2 (6 bases). The CDR3 has 13 residues. Trimming left V 1 base short and J 5 bases short, with 8 bases between. Per germline, CDR1 SEHNR and CDR2 FQNEAQ (reference sequence). The DNA for the CDR3 is TGTGCCAGCAGCTTAGGGGAGGTGGAGACCCAGTACTTC. Translation gives CASSLGEVETQYF.

The CDR3 region is CASSPFYGAGGTEAFF. CDR3 in DNA: TGTGCCAGCAGTCCCTTCTATGGGGCCGGTGGCACTGAAGCTTTCTTT. This rearrangement joins TRBV2 to TRBJ1-1; D may be TRBD1 (5 bases). The CDR3 has 16 residues. Germline CDR1 and CDR2: SNHLY and FYNNEI. V gave up 5 bases and J gave up 4 bases, with 20 bases separating them.

The chain is built from TRBV2 and TRBJ2-1; 10 bases line up with TRBD2. V trimming: 3 bases; J trimming: 4 bases; junction bases outside the gene matches: 3. CDR3 size: 15 residues. Germline V gene data show CDR1 as SNHLY and CDR2 as FYNNEI. CDR3 protein: CASSDGLAEYNEQFF. The CDR3 DNA reads TGTGCCAGCAGTGATGGACTAGCGGAATACAATGAGCAGTTCTTC.

In this sample, this clone turned up a few times. This chain uses TRBV7-8 with TRBJ1-5, with 12 nucleotides matching TRBD1. CDR3 size: 17 residues. Germline V gene data show CDR1 as SGHVS and CDR2 as FQNEAQ. V lost 6 bases, J lost 6 bases, and 12 bases stayed unmatched. In nucleotides, the CDR3 is TGTGCCAGCAGACAGGGGTCCGGGACAGGGGGCTTTCAGCCCCAGCATTTT. Amino acid sequence: CASRQGSGTGGFQPQHF.

The CDR3 reads CASTSSADTQYF. CDR3 bases: TGTGCCAGCACCTCAAGCGCAGATACGCAGTATTTT. This chain uses TRBV12-3 or TRBV12-4 with TRBJ2-3; no reliable D call. The CDR3 runs to 12 residues. V gave up 7 bases and J gave up 4 bases, with 9 bases separating them.

This chain joins TRBV28 and TRBJ1-2; D is unresolved. Per the germline V gene, CDR1 is MDHEN and CDR2 is SYDVKM. The CDR3 loop spans 12 amino acids. Trimming took off 10 bases at V and 2 bases at J, with 11 bases between the two ends. CDR3 nucleotides: TGTGCCATCGCCGGGTTGAACTATGGCTACACCTTC. This encodes CAIAGLNYGYTF.

In this sample, this clone turned up once. This sequence joins TRBV25-1 and TRBJ2-4; 7 nucleotides match TRBD1. The CDR3 is 15 residues long. Germline V gene lookup returns CDR1 MGHDK and CDR2 SYGVNS. Trimming at V came to 5 bases and at J to 1 base, leaving 5 bases not matched to a gene. The CDR3 region is CASSKQGMAKNIQYF. The CDR3 coding sequence is TGTGCCAGCAGTAAACAGGGGATGGCCAAAAACATTCAGTACTTC.

This rearrangement joins TRBV28 to TRBJ1-1; D not resolved. Germline CDR1 reads MDHEN; CDR2 reads SYDVKM. V dropped 7 bases and J dropped 0 bases, with 9 bases sitting between them. The CDR3 spans 13 residues. The CDR3 nucleotides read TGTGCCAGCATCTCGGGGATGAACACTGAAGCTTTCTTT. Encoded protein: CASISGMNTEAFF. Full variable domain (outside the CDR3, taken from reference TRBV28 and TRBJ1-1): DVKVTQSSRYLVKRTGEKVFLECVQDMDHENMFWYRQDPGLGLRLIYFSYDVKMKEKGDIPEGYSVSREKKERFSLILESASTNQTSMYLCASISGMNTEAFFGQGTRLTVV.

This clone was recorded only once. This rearrangement joins TRBV3-1 (or the pseudogene TRBV3-2) to TRBJ1-4, with a weak D call TRBD1 (5 bases). CDR3 size: 13 residues. V lost 4 bases and J 8 bases, leaving 11 bases between the germline ends. Germline V gene data show CDR1 as LGHDT and CDR2 as YNNKEL (reference sequence). The CDR3 sequence is CASSPGTWEKLFF. The CDR3, as DNA: TGTGCCAGCAGCCCCGGGACTTGGGAAAAACTGTTTTTT.

The rearrangement uses TRBV7-2 and TRBJ2-3; TRBD1 agrees at 9 bases. Germline trimming cut 5 bases from V and 1 base from J; bases unmatched to any gene: 4. The CDR3 totals 15 residues. Per the germline V gene, CDR1 is SGHTA and CDR2 is FQGNSA. CDR3 nucleotide sequence: TGTGCCAGCAGCCCGGGACAGGGTCGCACAGATACGCAGTATTTT. Encoded protein: CASSPGQGRTDTQYF.

This rearrangement joins TRBV7-9 to TRBJ2-1; 7 bases align to TRBD2. V lost 5 bases to trimming and J lost 0 bases; unmatched junction nucleotides: 10. The CDR3 covers 17 residues. The germline CDR1 and CDR2 sequences are SEHNR and FQNEAQ (reference sequence). The CDR3 region has the DNA TGTGCCAGCAGCCCAACGAGGGCTAGCGGCTCCTACAATGAGCAGTTCTTC. Protein sequence: CASSPTRASGSYNEQFF. The variable domain in full, completed from reference TRBV7-9 and TRBJ2-1, reads DTGVSQNPRHKITKRGQNVTFRCDPISEHNRLYWYRQTLGQGPEFLTYFQNEAQLEKSRLLSDRFSAERPKGSFSTLEIQRTEQGDSAMYLCASSPTRASGSYNEQFFGPGTRLTVL.

At least ten counts were recorded for this clone. The rearrangement uses TRBV28 and TRBJ1-5, with TRBD1 matching 12 bases. Germline CDR1 MDHEN, CDR2 SYDVKM. After removal of 6 bases from V and 9 bases from J, the junction contained 9 bases not matched to a gene. This CDR3 has 15 amino acids. The CDR3, as DNA: TGTGCCAGCAGCCGACCGGGACAGGGGGCCGGGCCCCAGCATTTT. This translates into CASSRPGQGAGPQHF.

This chain links TRBV28 with TRBJ1-6, with D unresolved. Germline-derived CDR1 and CDR2 are MDHEN and SYDVKM. The CDR3 has 15 amino acids. V dropped 2 bases and J dropped 5 bases, with 10 bases sitting between them. The CDR3 loop reads CASSLGQIHNSPLHF. CDR3 nucleotides: TGTGCCAGCAGTTTAGGGCAGATCCATAATTCACCCCTCCACTTT.

A single count supports this clone. The V gene is TRBV7-8, the J gene TRBJ1-1; 7 nucleotides match TRBD1. With 2 bases clipped from V and 1 base from J, the junction kept 4 bases outside the gene matches. The CDR3 has 15 amino acids. CDR1 is SGHVS, CDR2 FQNEAQ, per germline. DNA for the CDR3: TGTGCCAGCAGCTTATACCGGACAGGGAACACTGAAGCTTTCTTT. It encodes CASSLYRTGNTEAFF.

The rearrangement joins TRBV29-1 to TRBJ2-1; perhaps TRBD2 as D (5 bases). The V gene lost 8 bases and the J gene lost 0 bases, with 17 bases spanning the gap. The germline CDR1 and CDR2 sequences are SQVTM and ANQGSEA. The CDR3 extends over 15 amino acids. CDR3: CSTEGMASSYNEQFF. CDR3 nucleotides: TGCAGCACTGAGGGCATGGCGAGCTCCTACAATGAGCAGTTCTTC.

This clone has a handful of counts. V is TRBV27 and J is TRBJ2-7; 7 nucleotides align to TRBD1. The CDR3 spans 13 residues. Germline V gene sequence: CDR1 MNHEY, CDR2 SMNVEV (reference sequence). V lost 6 bases, J lost 12 bases, and 14 bases stayed unmatched. The CDR3 region is CASSESYRDRAYF. Written as DNA, the CDR3 is TGTGCCAGCAGCGAATCGTACCGAGACAGGGCGTACTTC.

CDR3 bases: TGTGCTAGTAGTAAGGGGCAGGGTAATCAGCCCCAGCATTTT. Residues: CASSKGQGNQPQHF. This chain uses TRBV12-5 with TRBJ1-5; D perhaps matches TRBD1 (5 bases). Trimming took off 8 bases at V and 4 bases at J, with 15 bases between the two ends. The CDR3 loop spans 14 amino acids. Germline-derived CDR1 and CDR2 are LGHNT and FRNRAP.

The chain combines TRBV28 with TRBJ2-3; 9 bases line up with TRBD2. Trimming cost V 6 bases and J 2 bases; bases outside gene matches: 12. Germline values: CDR1 MDHEN, CDR2 SYDVKM. CDR3 length: 17 residues. The CDR3 here is CASSPTAGGRATDTQYF. CDR3 DNA sequence: TGTGCCAGCAGCCCCACGGCCGGCGGGAGGGCCACAGATACGCAGTATTTT.

CDR3 residues: CASSFLMGANTGELFF. The CDR3, as DNA: TGTGCCAGCAGCTTTCTTATGGGAGCGAACACCGGGGAGCTGTTTTTT. The V and J genes are TRBV3-1 (or the pseudogene TRBV3-2) and TRBJ2-2; D may be TRBD2 (5 bases). V was pared by 5 bases and J by 0 bases, with 13 bases between. Germline V gene data show CDR1 as LGHDT and CDR2 as YNNKEL (reference sequence). The CDR3 covers 16 residues.

The chain couples TRBV3-1 (or the pseudogene TRBV3-2) to TRBJ2-1; unclear D gene. Per the germline V gene, CDR1 is LGHDT and CDR2 is YNNKEL (reference sequence). V was cut by 8 bases and J by 4 bases, with 12 bases left in between. The CDR3 totals 13 residues. The CDR3 sequence: CASGQARYNEQFF. CDR3 DNA sequence: TGTGCCAGCGGGCAAGCGCGATACAATGAGCAGTTCTTC.

The chain recombines TRBV7-3 with TRBJ1-6; 8 positions agree with TRBD1. The length of the CDR3 is 15 residues. Looked up from germline, CDR1 is SGHTA and CDR2 is FQGTGA. The junction had 7 bases not matched to a gene; V was cut back by 5 bases and J by 7 bases. The CDR3 DNA reads as TGTGCCAGCAGCCGGGACAGGTTGGGGAATTCACCCCTCCACTTT. It translates to CASSRDRLGNSPLHF. The full variable domain, with the rest looked up from reference TRBV7-3 and TRBJ1-6, is GAGVSQTPSNKVTEKGKYVELRCDPISGHTALYWYRQSLGQGPEFLIYFQGTGAADDSGLPNDRFFAVRPEGSVSTLKIQRTERGDSAVYLCASSRDRLGNSPLHFGNGTRLTVT.

This chain joins TRBV28 and TRBJ1-5, with D tentatively TRBD1 (5 bases). Germline loops: CDR1 MDHEN, CDR2 SYDVKM. The CDR3 loop spans 16 amino acids. V was clipped by 1 base and J by 1 base, with 11 bases between them. CDR3 sequence: CASSLYGGESNQPQHF. The CDR3 DNA follows: TGTGCCAGCAGTTTATATGGGGGGGAGAGCAATCAGCCCCAGCATTTT. Based on the CDR3 plus reference TRBV28 and TRBJ1-5, the full variable domain is DVKVTQSSRYLVKRTGEKVFLECVQDMDHENMFWYRQDPGLGLRLIYFSYDVKMKEKGDIPEGYSVSREKKERFSLILESASTNQTSMYLCASSLYGGESNQPQHFGDGTRLSIL.

The V gene is TRBV6-1, the J gene TRBJ2-7; 7 bases agree with TRBD1. This CDR3 contains 12 residues. Per the germline V gene, CDR1 is MNHNS and CDR2 is SASEGT. V shed 3 bases, J shed 5 bases, and the junction held 1 base outside the gene matches. The CDR3 DNA reads TGTGCCAGCAGTGAGCAGGGGGACGAGCAGTACTTC. Amino acid sequence: CASSEQGDEQYF.